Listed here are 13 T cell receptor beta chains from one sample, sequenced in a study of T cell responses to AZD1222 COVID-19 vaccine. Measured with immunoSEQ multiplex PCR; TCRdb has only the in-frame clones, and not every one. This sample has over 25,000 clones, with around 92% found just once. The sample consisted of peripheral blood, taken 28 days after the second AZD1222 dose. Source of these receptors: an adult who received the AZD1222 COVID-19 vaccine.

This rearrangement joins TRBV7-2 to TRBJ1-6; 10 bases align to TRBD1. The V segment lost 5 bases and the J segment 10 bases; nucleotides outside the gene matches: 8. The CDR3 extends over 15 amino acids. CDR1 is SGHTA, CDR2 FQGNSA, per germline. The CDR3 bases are TGTGCCAGCAGCCAAACCGGGACAGGGGAATCACCCCTCCACTTT. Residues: CASSQTGTGESPLHF. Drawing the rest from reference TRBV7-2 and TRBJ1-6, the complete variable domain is GAGVSQSPSNKVTEKGKDVELRCDPISGHTALYWYRQSLGQGLEFLIYFQGNSAPDKSGLPSDRFSAERTGGSVSTLTIQRTQQEDSAVYLCASSQTGTGESPLHFGNGTRLTVT.

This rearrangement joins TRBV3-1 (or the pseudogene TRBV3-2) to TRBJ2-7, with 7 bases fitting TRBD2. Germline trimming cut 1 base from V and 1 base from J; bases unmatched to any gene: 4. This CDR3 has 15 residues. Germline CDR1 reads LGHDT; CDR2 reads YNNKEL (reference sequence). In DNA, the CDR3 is TGTGCCAGCAGCCAAGGGCTACTAGCGTCCTACGAGCAGTACTTC. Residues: CASSQGLLASYEQYF.

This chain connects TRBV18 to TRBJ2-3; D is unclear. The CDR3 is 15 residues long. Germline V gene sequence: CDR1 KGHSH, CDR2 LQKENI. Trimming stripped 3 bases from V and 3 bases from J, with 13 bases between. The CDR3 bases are TGTGCCAGCTCACCTGGCCAGGTAGGAACAGATACGCAGTATTTT. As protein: CASSPGQVGTDTQYF.

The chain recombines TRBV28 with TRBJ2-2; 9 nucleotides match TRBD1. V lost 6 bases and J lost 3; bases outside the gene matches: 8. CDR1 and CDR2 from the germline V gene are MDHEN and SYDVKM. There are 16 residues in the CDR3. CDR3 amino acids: CASSLHRGQYTGELFF. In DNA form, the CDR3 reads TGTGCCAGCAGCCTCCACAGGGGGCAATACACCGGGGAGCTGTTTTTT.

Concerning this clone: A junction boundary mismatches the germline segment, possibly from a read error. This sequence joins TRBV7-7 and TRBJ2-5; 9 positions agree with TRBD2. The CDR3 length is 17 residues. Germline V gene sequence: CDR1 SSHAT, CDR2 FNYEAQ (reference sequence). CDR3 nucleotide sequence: TGTGCTAGCAGCTTAACCGTTGGACTAGCGCCACCAGAGACCCAGTACTTC. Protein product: CASSLTVGLAPPETQYF.

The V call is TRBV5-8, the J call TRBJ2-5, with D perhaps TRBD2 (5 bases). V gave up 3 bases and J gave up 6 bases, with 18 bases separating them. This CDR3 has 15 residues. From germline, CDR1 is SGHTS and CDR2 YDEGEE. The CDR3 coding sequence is TGTGCCAGCAGCTCCCGAGGGCAGGCCTGGCAGACCCAGTACTTC. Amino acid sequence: CASSSRGQAWQTQYF. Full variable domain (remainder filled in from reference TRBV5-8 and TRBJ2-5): EAGVTQSPTHLIKTRGQQATLRCSPISGHTSVYWYQQALGLGLQFLLWYDEGEERNRGNFPPRFSGRQFPNYSSELNVNALELEDSALYLCASSSRGQAWQTQYFGPGTRLLVL.

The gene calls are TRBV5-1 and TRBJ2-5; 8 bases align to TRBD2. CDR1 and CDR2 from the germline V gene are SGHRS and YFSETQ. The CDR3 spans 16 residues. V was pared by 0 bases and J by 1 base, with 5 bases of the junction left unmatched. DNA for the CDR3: TGCGCCAGCAGCTTGGTGCTAGCGGGTCTCCAAGAGACCCAGTACTTC. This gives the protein CASSLVLAGLQETQYF.

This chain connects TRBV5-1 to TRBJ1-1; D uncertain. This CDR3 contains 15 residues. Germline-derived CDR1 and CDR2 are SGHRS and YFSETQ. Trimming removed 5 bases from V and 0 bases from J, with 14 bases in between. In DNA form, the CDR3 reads TGCGCCAGCAGTCTTACCGGTGGCATGAACACTGAAGCTTTCTTT. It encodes CASSLTGGMNTEAFF.

CDR3 nucleotides: TGTGCCTGGAGCTGGACAGCTAGCGAGCAGTACTTC. Protein sequence: CAWSWTASEQYF. The chain is built from TRBV30 and TRBJ2-7; D is possibly TRBD1 (6 bases). Trimming removed 3 bases from V and 6 bases from J, with 12 bases in between. The V gene's germline CDR1 is GTSNPN and CDR2 SVGIG (reference sequence). CDR3 size: 12 residues.

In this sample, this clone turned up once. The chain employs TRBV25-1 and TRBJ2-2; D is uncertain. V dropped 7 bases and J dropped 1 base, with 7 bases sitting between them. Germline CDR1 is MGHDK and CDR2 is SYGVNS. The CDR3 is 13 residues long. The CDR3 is CASTNWNTGELFF. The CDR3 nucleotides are TGTGCCAGCACAAACTGGAACACCGGGGAGCTGTTTTTT.

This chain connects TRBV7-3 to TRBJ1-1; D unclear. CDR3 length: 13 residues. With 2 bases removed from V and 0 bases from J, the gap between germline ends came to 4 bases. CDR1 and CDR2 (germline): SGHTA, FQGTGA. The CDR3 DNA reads TGTGCCAGCAGCTTAGATATGAACACTGAAGCTTTCTTT. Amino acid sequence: CASSLDMNTEAFF.

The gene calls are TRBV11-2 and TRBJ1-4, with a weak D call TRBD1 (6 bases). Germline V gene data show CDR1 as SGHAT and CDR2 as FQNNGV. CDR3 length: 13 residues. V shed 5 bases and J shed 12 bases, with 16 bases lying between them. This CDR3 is CASSRQARMELFF. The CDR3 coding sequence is TGTGCCAGCAGCCGACAGGCCCGGATGGAACTGTTTTTT.

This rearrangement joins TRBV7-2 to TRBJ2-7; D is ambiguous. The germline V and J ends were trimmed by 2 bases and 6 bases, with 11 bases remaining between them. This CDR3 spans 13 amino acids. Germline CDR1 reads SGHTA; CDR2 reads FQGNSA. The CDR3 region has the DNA TGTGCCAGCAGCTTAAGGAGCGCAGGCGAGCAGTACTTC. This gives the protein CASSLRSAGEQYF.